One and the same sample provided the 2 T cell receptor beta chains below, sequenced in a study of shared clonotypes between healthy human individuals (dated by TCRdb to the early 2020s). The method behind the library was the immunoSEQ multiplex PCR assay. The source is immuneACCESS, and TCRdb retained only in-frame sequences with V and J called. Part of the clones is not carried over; for the studies checked, unresolved V genes explain less than half of this, and the remainder is unexplained. Within this sample are about 2.3 million clones, with over 85% of them counted one time only. The ten largest account for 0.39% of the sample. Sequenced input: naive CD4+ T cells from PBMCs. The cell subset or site label, as the study defines it: CD45RA+ positively selected. The receptors derive from a man aged 18 to 35 in good health. Some clones in this sample may be carry-over from other donors' samples.

This sequence joins TRBV6-5 and TRBJ2-5, with 9 bases identical to TRBD1. Germline V gene data show CDR1 as MNHEY and CDR2 as SVGAGI. The CDR3 loop spans 16 amino acids. Losses at the gene ends were 2 bases for V and 4 bases for J; bases not matched to a gene: 8. The DNA for the CDR3 is TGTGCCAGCAGTTACACTGGGACAGGGATGGGAGAGACCCAGTACTTC. This codes for CASSYTGTGMGETQYF.

A note on this clone: Other DNA sequences in the same sample also yield this CDR3. The chain uses TRBV5-4 and TRBJ1-4; 7 bases align to TRBD1. Trimming cost V 4 bases and J 2 bases; bases outside gene matches: 2. The V gene's germline CDR1 is SGHNT and CDR2 YYREEE (reference sequence). CDR3 size: 14 residues. The CDR3 DNA reads as TGTGCCAGCAGCCCGGGACAGACTAATGAAAAACTGTTTTTT. Translation gives CASSPGQTNEKLFF.